The 26 T cell receptor beta chains reported below all come from one sample, sequenced in a study of shared clonotypes between healthy human individuals. Here immunoSEQ multiplex PCR was the method, and the copy in TCRdb shows in-frame clones only, minus some. In the table there are a few million clones, around 90% of which are singletons. The sequencing sample was made of naive CD4+ T cells sorted from blood. Subset reported: CD45RA+ positively selected. The receptors derive from a man younger than 30 in good health.

This chain uses TRBV6-5 with TRBJ2-5, with 8 nucleotides matching TRBD2. The V gene end was trimmed by 6 bases and the J gene end by 5 bases; junction bases not matched to a gene: 8. Germline V gene lookup returns CDR1 MNHEY and CDR2 SVGAGI. This CDR3 has 14 amino acids. The CDR3 nucleotides read TGTGCCAGCAGCTTCGGGGGGGGCCACGAGACCCAGTACTTC. Translation: CASSFGGGHETQYF.

This clone was seen once. V gene TRBV5-1 combines with J gene TRBJ1-2, with D possibly TRBD1 on 5 matching bases. CDR1 is SGHRS, CDR2 YFSETQ, per germline. Trimming stripped 3 bases from V and 0 bases from J, with 9 bases between. The CDR3 spans 14 residues. This CDR3 is CASSSAGPNYGYTF. The CDR3 DNA is TGCGCCAGCAGCTCTGCGGGACCTAACTATGGCTACACCTTC.

V and J are TRBV6-5 and TRBJ2-7, with TRBD2 identical over 7 bases. Looked up from germline, CDR1 is MNHEY and CDR2 is SVGAGI. CDR3 length: 13 residues. Trimming cost V 8 bases and J 3 bases; bases outside gene matches: 7. CDR3 region: CASAGETGYEQYF. The CDR3 nucleotides read TGTGCCAGCGCGGGAGAAACGGGCTACGAGCAGTACTTC.

The chain employs TRBV5-4 and TRBJ2-2; tentative D call: TRBD1 (5 bases). The germline gives CDR1 SGHNT, CDR2 YYREEE (reference sequence). The CDR3 is 15 residues long. The V and J ends lost 3 bases and 4 bases respectively, with 13 bases between them. The CDR3 DNA reads TGTGCCAGCAGCTCCCCACAGGAATCCACCGGGGAGCTGTTTTTT. This sequence encodes CASSSPQESTGELFF.

The sample holds one count of this clone. The chain carries TRBV7-6 and TRBJ2-5, with TRBD1 matching 9 bases. V trimming: 0 bases; J trimming: 5 bases; junction bases outside the gene matches: 4. Germline loops: CDR1 SGHVS, CDR2 FNYEAQ. This CDR3 has 15 residues. As DNA, the CDR3 is TGTGCCAGCAGCTTAGCGGGGACAGGGACGGAGACCCAGTACTTC. This translates into CASSLAGTGTETQYF. Using reference TRBV7-6 and TRBJ2-5 for the parts outside the CDR3, the full variable domain is GAGVSQSPRYKVTKRGQDVALRCDPISGHVSLYWYRQALGQGPEFLTYFNYEAQQDKSGLPNDRFSAERPEGSISTLTIQRTEQRDSAMYRCASSLAGTGTETQYFGPGTRLLVL.

The genes are TRBV10-3 and TRBJ1-4; possible D gene TRBD1, 5 bases. Germline values: CDR1 ENHRY, CDR2 SYGVKD. The CDR3 length is 12 residues. Deletions cut 6 bases from V and 3 bases from J, with 5 bases between. CDR3 sequence: CAIRGANEKLFF. DNA of the CDR3: TGTGCCATCAGGGGGGCTAATGAAAAACTGTTTTTT.

The chain couples TRBV27 to TRBJ1-1; possibly TRBD1 for D (5 bases). The CDR3 runs to 16 residues. The germline V gene encodes CDR1 MNHEY and CDR2 SMNVEV (reference sequence). Trimming removed 7 bases at V and 2 bases at J, with 20 bases between. CDR3 in DNA: TGTGCCAGCAAATTCTGGAGCAGGGCCCTCAACACTGAAGCTTTCTTT. This codes for CASKFWSRALNTEAFF.

The chain couples TRBV15 to TRBJ1-3; D not resolved. V was cut by 5 bases and J by 1 base, with 15 bases left in between. Germline assignment: CDR1 LNHNV and CDR2 YYDKDF (reference sequence). This CDR3 spans 16 amino acids. The CDR3 sequence: CATSLDMVTSGNTIYF. CDR3 bases: TGTGCCACCAGCTTAGACATGGTGACATCTGGAAACACCATATATTTT.

This sequence joins TRBV28 and TRBJ1-5; D unclear. V lost 3 bases to trimming and J lost 5 bases, with 11 bases between them. The CDR3 has 14 amino acids. Germline CDR1 reads MDHEN; CDR2 reads SYDVKM. The CDR3 sequence: CASSFAQRHQPQHF. The CDR3 DNA reads TGTGCCAGCAGTTTCGCCCAACGCCATCAGCCCCAGCATTTT.

In the case of this clone: At one boundary the junction diverges from the germline segment, which might be a read error. The chain employs TRBV5-4 and TRBJ1-6; unclear D gene. CDR3 size: 13 residues. Germline V gene sequence: CDR1 SGHNT, CDR2 YYREEE (reference sequence). CDR3 loop: CAGSSNLGSPLHF. The CDR3 DNA sequence: TGTGCCGGCAGCTCAAACCTTGGGTCACCCCTCCACTTT.

This clone showed up just once. The chain uses TRBV30 and TRBJ2-7; D is possibly TRBD2 (5 bases). The CDR3 sequence is 16 residues long. Germline V gene lookup returns CDR1 GTSNPN and CDR2 SVGIG (reference sequence). The V end lost 0 bases, the J end lost 0 bases, and 15 bases lay between the germline ends. CDR3 sequence reads: CAWSVNPSPSSYEQYF. CDR3 DNA sequence: TGTGCCTGGAGTGTAAACCCTAGCCCTAGCTCCTACGAGCAGTACTTC.

In DNA, the CDR3 is TGTGCCAGCAGCGCCATCCGGGGGAAGCGGGAGGACACCGGGGAGCTGTTTTTT. Amino acids: CASSAIRGKREDTGELFF. The rearrangement joins TRBV11-2 to TRBJ2-2; TRBD2 matches 9 bases. The CDR3 contains 18 residues. Germline loops: CDR1 SGHAT, CDR2 FQNNGV. Germline trimming cut 5 bases from V and 3 bases from J; bases unmatched to any gene: 13.

This clone was counted a single time. The chain employs TRBV5-4 and TRBJ2-2, with 7 positions matching TRBD2. This CDR3 spans 17 amino acids. CDR1 and CDR2 (germline): SGHNT, YYREEE (reference sequence). Trimming cost V 3 bases and J 4 bases; bases outside gene matches: 12. As DNA, the CDR3 is TGTGCCAGCAGCTCCGCTAGCGGACCCTCGGGCACCGGGGAGCTGTTTTTT. It is translated as CASSSASGPSGTGELFF.

The chain is built from TRBV29-1 and TRBJ1-4; D not certain. The germline V gene has CDR1 SQVTM and CDR2 ANQGSEA. V was pared by 4 bases and J by 7 bases, with 7 bases between. The CDR3 is 11 amino acids. CDR3 loop: CSVAVGEKLFF. CDR3 in DNA: TGCAGCGTTGCAGTTGGTGAAAAACTGTTTTTT. Complete variable domain (other parts from reference TRBV29-1 and TRBJ1-4): SAVISQKPSRDICQRGTSLTIQCQVDSQVTMMFWYRQQPGQSLTLIATANQGSEATYESGFVIDKFPISRPNLTFSTLTVSNMSPEDSSIYLCSVAVGEKLFFGSGTQLSVL.

This chain uses TRBV2 with TRBJ1-3; perhaps TRBD1 as D (5 bases). Germline lookup yields CDR1 SNHLY and CDR2 FYNNEI. The CDR3 extends over 13 amino acids. V was shortened by 6 bases and J by 2 bases, with 8 bases between the two germline ends. CDR3: CASRQGTGNTIYF. The CDR3 DNA reads as TGTGCCAGCAGGCAGGGAACTGGAAACACCATATATTTT.

The chain links TRBV4-1 to TRBJ1-4; no definite D call. CDR3 length: 16 residues. The germline gives CDR1 MGHRA, CDR2 YSYEKL. The V gene lost 0 bases and the J gene lost 6 bases, with 14 bases spanning the gap. CDR3 sequence reads: CASSQEIQSLYEKLFF. The CDR3 DNA follows: TGCGCCAGCAGCCAAGAAATACAGAGCCTTTATGAAAAACTGTTTTTT.

V gene TRBV7-6 combines with J gene TRBJ2-5; TRBD2 agrees at 11 bases. V shed 3 bases and J 7 bases; nucleotides not matched to a gene: 13. Per germline, CDR1 SGHVS and CDR2 FNYEAQ. The CDR3 has 17 amino acids. This CDR3 reads CASSFSLAGGHGGTQYF. As DNA, the CDR3 is TGTGCCAGCAGCTTCTCCCTAGCGGGGGGCCATGGGGGGACCCAGTACTTC.

This CDR3 is CASSQGQGTDTQYF. The CDR3 DNA reads TGTGCCAGCTCACAAGGACAGGGAACAGATACGCAGTATTTT. This chain joins TRBV18 and TRBJ2-3; 8 positions agree with TRBD1. The germline V gene encodes CDR1 KGHSH and CDR2 LQKENI. The CDR3 sequence is 14 residues long. V shed 4 bases and J 3 bases; nucleotides not matched to a gene: 3. The variable domain in full, completed from reference TRBV18 and TRBJ2-3, reads NAGVMQNPRHLVRRRGQEARLRCSPMKGHSHVYWYRQLPEEGLKFMVYLQKENIIDESGMPKERFSAEFPKEGPSILRIQQVVRGDSAAYFCASSQGQGTDTQYFGPGTRLTVL.

The chain employs TRBV30 and TRBJ2-1, with TRBD2 matching over 8 bases. With 0 bases clipped from V and 6 bases from J, the junction kept 13 bases outside the gene matches. The CDR3 contains 17 residues. Germline CDR1 and CDR2: GTSNPN and SVGIG (reference sequence). The CDR3 sequence is CAWSVTSGLAGPNEQFF. DNA of the CDR3: TGTGCCTGGAGTGTTACGTCGGGCCTAGCGGGCCCCAATGAGCAGTTCTTC.

This chain links TRBV19 with TRBJ1-5, with TRBD1 matching 8 bases. There are 15 residues in the CDR3. The V and J ends lost 7 bases and 4 bases, in that order; junction bases with no gene match: 9. Per the germline V gene, CDR1 is LNHDA and CDR2 is SQIVND (reference sequence). The CDR3 sequence is CASNSFGQGNQPQHF. CDR3 DNA sequence: TGTGCCAGTAATTCGTTTGGACAGGGAAATCAGCCCCAGCATTTT.

The chain employs TRBV5-5 and TRBJ2-7, with D tentatively TRBD1 or TRBD2 (5 bases each). The CDR3 has 14 residues. The germline gives CDR1 SGHKS, CDR2 YYEKEE (reference sequence). Deletions cut 0 bases from V and 3 bases from J, with 10 bases between. CDR3 protein: CASSLGDGDYEQYF. As DNA, the CDR3 is TGTGCCAGCAGCTTGGGGGACGGGGACTACGAGCAGTACTTC.

The CDR3 sequence: CASSSGQLGYTF. CDR3 nucleotide sequence: TGTGCCAGCAGTTCGGGACAGCTTGGCTACACCTTC. The chain joins TRBV27 to TRBJ1-2; 7 nucleotides align to TRBD1. V lost 4 bases, J lost 7 bases, and 3 bases stayed unmatched. The CDR3 covers 12 residues. Germline-derived CDR1 and CDR2 are MNHEY and SMNVEV (reference sequence).

A note on this clone: The same CDR3 is also encoded by other DNA sequences in this sample. The V gene is TRBV6-1, the J gene TRBJ1-5, with D uncertain. Looked up from germline, CDR1 is MNHNS and CDR2 is SASEGT. CDR3 length: 13 amino acids. Trimming shortened V by 0 bases and J by 7 bases, and 7 bases separated the two germline ends. CDR3 sequence (DNA): TGTGCCAGCAGTGAAGCGGGCCGGCAGCCCCAGCATTTT. It encodes CASSEAGRQPQHF.

Worth noting for this clone: An end of the junction differs from the germline gene, which may be a read error. The genes are TRBV7-7 and TRBJ1-4, with 8 bases lining up with TRBD1. The CDR3 is 15 residues long. Germline assignment: CDR1 SSHAT and CDR2 FNYEAQ (reference sequence). This CDR3 is CASSVGQGGREKLFF. The CDR3, as DNA: TGTGCTAGCAGCGTTGGACAGGGCGGGCGGGAAAAACTGTTTTTT.

The V gene is TRBV6-1, the J gene TRBJ1-2, with 8 bases lining up with TRBD1. V lost 5 bases, J lost 7 bases, and 3 bases stayed unmatched. The CDR3 loop spans 12 amino acids. Germline V gene sequence: CDR1 MNHNS, CDR2 SASEGT. The CDR3 nucleotides read TGTGCCAGCAGTCAACAGGGGGTTGGCTACACCTTC. This gives the protein CASSQQGVGYTF.

The chain links TRBV9 to TRBJ1-1, with D maybe TRBD1 (5 bases). The germline V and J ends were trimmed by 4 bases and 8 bases, with 21 bases remaining between them. The CDR3 spans 15 residues. Per germline, CDR1 SGDLS and CDR2 YYNGEE. The CDR3 reads CASSPNSDGGGEAFF. DNA for the CDR3: TGTGCCAGCAGCCCTAATTCAGATGGGGGGGGAGAAGCTTTCTTT.